The 26 T cell receptor beta chains presented below share a single source sample, sequenced in a study of beta chain features in type 1 diabetes. Investigators reverse transcribed all isolated RNA, so they sequenced expressed TCRB transcripts. TCRdb keeps only in-frame clones here, not all; method: immunoSEQ multiplex PCR. Among about 900,000 clones listed, 17% were seen once. Sequenced: naive CD4+ T cells from blood. The receptor source for this set is a young woman in good health.

This clone was seen only a few times. The chain uses TRBV12-5 and TRBJ2-3; D remains ambiguous. V shed 8 bases and J shed 8 bases, with 8 bases lying between them. This CDR3 contains 10 residues. The V gene's germline CDR1 is LGHNT and CDR2 FRNRAP. The CDR3 nucleotides are TGTGCTAGTTCATTAGGTACGCAGTATTTT. It specifies CASSLGTQYF.

The chain links TRBV2 to TRBJ1-2; 9 positions agree with TRBD1. V lost 6 bases to trimming and J lost 7 bases; unmatched junction nucleotides: 6. This CDR3 spans 13 amino acids. The germline gives CDR1 SNHLY, CDR2 FYNNEI. Written as DNA, the CDR3 is TGTGCCAGCAGGGGGACAGGGCCGGGTGGCTACACCTTC. Amino acid sequence: CASRGTGPGGYTF. Full variable domain (rest looked up from reference TRBV2 and TRBJ1-2): EPEVTQTPSHQVTQMGQEVILRCVPISNHLYFYWYRQILGQKVEFLVSFYNNEISEKSEIFDDQFSVERPDGSNFTLKIRSTKLEDSAMYFCASRGTGPGGYTFGSGTRLTVV.

This clone came up a few times. The chain joins TRBV4-1 to TRBJ1-5; D call uncertain. Germline V gene sequence: CDR1 MGHRA, CDR2 YSYEKL. The V end was cut by 0 bases, the J end by 7 bases, with 10 bases between. The CDR3 totals 14 residues. The CDR3 DNA reads TGCGCCAGCAGCCAAGATGCCTGGAGGCAGCCCCAGCATTTT. It is translated as CASSQDAWRQPQHF.

The chain joins TRBV5-1 to TRBJ1-4, with D perhaps matching TRBD1 (5 bases). CDR3 length: 13 residues. Per germline, CDR1 SGHRS and CDR2 YFSETQ. V was pared by 3 bases and J by 14 bases, with 17 bases between. The CDR3, as DNA: TGCGCCAGCAGCTCTCCGGGGACGCCACATCTGTTTTTT. It is translated as CASSSPGTPHLFF.

This rearrangement joins TRBV7-6 to TRBJ2-7, with TRBD2 identical over 14 bases. CDR3 length: 14 amino acids. Germline CDR1 SGHVS, CDR2 FNYEAQ. V shed 4 bases and J 6 bases; nucleotides not matched to a gene: 2. The CDR3 reads CASSSGTSGSEQYF. CDR3 DNA sequence: TGTGCCAGCAGCTCGGGGACTAGCGGGAGCGAGCAGTACTTC.

In nucleotides, the CDR3 is TGCAGCGTTGGAAGGGACCCCTATGGCTACACCTTC. As protein: CSVGRDPYGYTF. The chain has TRBV29-1 and TRBJ1-2, with D perhaps TRBD1 (5 bases). Trimming removed 4 bases at V and 4 bases at J, with 10 bases between. Germline loops: CDR1 SQVTM, CDR2 ANQGSEA. The CDR3 covers 12 residues.

This clone was detected a few times. This chain uses TRBV9 with TRBJ2-7, with D tentatively TRBD2 (6 bases). In germline, CDR1 is SGDLS, CDR2 YYNGEE. V gave up 2 bases and J gave up 0 bases, with 9 bases separating them. CDR3 size: 14 residues. The CDR3 sequence is CASSVASVSYEQYF. DNA for the CDR3: TGTGCCAGCAGCGTGGCTAGCGTCTCCTACGAGCAGTACTTC.

The table lists this clone with a few counts. The CDR3 sequence is CASSQALQAGVKTQYF. DNA of the CDR3: TGTGCCAGCAGCCAAGCACTTCAAGCGGGAGTGAAGACCCAGTACTTC. The J gene is TRBJ2-5, the V gene TRBV4-2, with TRBD2 identical over 8 bases. Per germline, CDR1 LGHNA and CDR2 YNFKEQ. CDR3 length: 16 residues. The trim removed 1 base at V and 6 bases at J, leaving 10 bases unmatched.

The rearrangement uses TRBV15 and TRBJ2-7, with D unclear. This CDR3 comprises 16 residues. CDR1 and CDR2 from the germline V gene are LNHNV and YYDKDF (reference sequence). Trimming removed 0 bases from V and 6 bases from J, with 18 bases in between. The CDR3 bases are TGTGCCACCAGCAGAGATTATGGGGTAGTTGGAATCGAGCAGTACTTC. It codes for CATSRDYGVVGIEQYF.

In this sample, this clone turned up a few times. The chain combines TRBV5-1 with TRBJ2-6, with D possibly matching TRBD2 (7 bases). The length of the CDR3 is 18 residues. Trimming shortened V by 4 bases and J by 0 bases, and 17 bases separated the two germline ends. Germline CDR1 reads SGHRS; CDR2 reads YFSETQ. The CDR3 coding sequence is TGCGCCAGCAGCCGGGGGGCAGCCGCGAGCTCTGGGGCCAACGTCCTGACTTTC. Translating it yields CASSRGAAASSGANVLTF.

The CDR3 loop reads CASSATGSTDTQYF. The CDR3 nucleotides are TGTGCCAGTAGTGCTACAGGGTCCACAGATACGCAGTATTTT. The chain has TRBV19 and TRBJ2-3; tentative D call: TRBD1 (6 bases). CDR1 LNHDA and CDR2 SQIVND come from the germline V gene (reference sequence). This CDR3 spans 14 amino acids. The V end lost 5 bases, the J end lost 2 bases, and 11 bases lay between the germline ends. Using reference TRBV19 and TRBJ2-3 for the parts outside the CDR3, the full variable domain is DGGITQSPKYLFRKEGQNVTLSCEQNLNHDAMYWYRQDPGQGLRLIYYSQIVNDFQKGDIAEGYSVSREKKESFPLTVTSAQKNPTAFYLCASSATGSTDTQYFGPGTRLTVL.

This clone was seen more than once but under ten times. V gene TRBV9 combines with J gene TRBJ2-2; perhaps TRBD2 as D (5 bases). The CDR3 covers 16 residues. The germline V and J ends were trimmed by 3 bases and 2 bases, with 14 bases remaining between them. Germline lookup yields CDR1 SGDLS and CDR2 YYNGEE. CDR3: CASSGRTEINTGELFF. CDR3 DNA: TGTGCCAGCAGCGGGAGGACCGAGATTAACACCGGGGAGCTGTTTTTT.

The chain's CDR3 is CASSLISGELFF. The DNA for the CDR3 is TGTGCCAGCAGTCTAATATCCGGGGAGCTGTTTTTT. The rearrangement links TRBV11-2 to TRBJ2-2; D is ambiguous. CDR3 size: 12 residues. Germline values: CDR1 SGHAT, CDR2 FQNNGV. The V and J ends lost 6 bases and 6 bases respectively, with 8 bases between them.

This chain uses TRBV11-3 with TRBJ1-2, with D maybe TRBD1 (5 bases). The CDR3 spans 13 residues. CDR1 and CDR2 (germline): SGHNT, YENEEA. The V end was cut by 3 bases, the J end by 6 bases, with 11 bases between. CDR3 coding DNA: TGTGCCAGCAGCTTCACCGGGGGGGATGGCTACACCTTC. Translating gives CASSFTGGDGYTF.

This clone was seen a few times. This chain links TRBV29-1 with TRBJ1-1; unclear D gene. The CDR3 runs 12 residues. Trimming shortened V by 4 bases and J by 0 bases, and 6 bases separated the two germline ends. Germline lookup yields CDR1 SQVTM and CDR2 ANQGSEA. The CDR3 spells CSVGRMNTEAFF. CDR3 coding DNA: TGCAGCGTTGGAAGGATGAACACTGAAGCTTTCTTT.

The V and J genes are TRBV7-3 and TRBJ2-1, with a tentative D call TRBD2 (5 bases). The germline V gene encodes CDR1 SGHTA and CDR2 FQGTGA. V was shortened by 5 bases and J by 6 bases, with 8 bases between the two germline ends. The CDR3 consists of 12 residues. The CDR3 sequence is CASSESGNEQFF. CDR3 sequence (DNA): TGTGCCAGCAGCGAGAGCGGCAATGAGCAGTTCTTC.

This clone was seen a few times. The chain is built from TRBV5-4 and TRBJ2-7, with 7 bases lining up with TRBD2. The CDR3 spans 16 residues. With V trimmed by 0 bases and J by 5 bases, 11 bases remained unmatched. Per germline, CDR1 SGHNT and CDR2 YYREEE (reference sequence). This chain's CDR3 is CASSLGPSGGSHEQYF. In DNA, the CDR3 is TGTGCCAGCAGCTTGGGGCCCTCGGGCGGGAGTCACGAGCAGTACTTC.

The sample holds a few counts of this clone. At the DNA level, this CDR3 is encoded by other sequences in the same sample as well. The J gene is TRBJ2-1, the V gene TRBV5-5, with TRBD2 identical over 7 bases. CDR1 is SGHKS and CDR2 is YYEKEE in the germline V gene (reference sequence). The CDR3 is 15 amino acids. The junction had 3 bases not matched to a gene; V was cut back by 0 bases and J by 3 bases. The CDR3 DNA follows: TGTGCCAGCAGCTTGGGGCTAGCGGACTACAATGAGCAGTTCTTC. Protein: CASSLGLADYNEQFF.

This clone was seen at least ten times. This rearrangement joins TRBV7-9 to TRBJ1-1; the match to TRBD1 covers 7 bases. The CDR3 consists of 15 residues. Germline CDR1 reads SEHNR; CDR2 reads FQNEAQ (reference sequence). The J segment lost 1 base and the V segment lost 6 bases, leaving 8 bases of the junction unmatched. The CDR3 nucleotides are TGTGCCAGCAGAAAGTTCCGGACAGGGAACACTGAAGCTTTCTTT. Translating gives CASRKFRTGNTEAFF.

This rearrangement joins TRBV7-9 to TRBJ2-2; 7 nucleotides line up with TRBD2. Germline V gene lookup returns CDR1 SEHNR and CDR2 FQNEAQ (reference sequence). This CDR3 spans 15 amino acids. V lost 1 base to trimming and J lost 4 bases; unmatched junction nucleotides: 3. The CDR3 DNA follows: TGTGCCAGCAGCTTAGGGACTAGGAGCACCGGGGAGCTGTTTTTT. Translating gives CASSLGTRSTGELFF. Using reference TRBV7-9 and TRBJ2-2 for the parts outside the CDR3, the full variable domain is DTGVSQNPRHKITKRGQNVTFRCDPISEHNRLYWYRQTLGQGPEFLTYFQNEAQLEKSRLLSDRFSAERPKGSFSTLEIQRTEQGDSAMYLCASSLGTRSTGELFFGEGSRLTVL.

The V and J genes are TRBV5-1 and TRBJ2-7; weak D call: TRBD1 (5 bases). This CDR3 has 15 amino acids. Trimming stripped 0 bases from V and 0 bases from J, with 10 bases between. The germline V gene encodes CDR1 SGHRS and CDR2 YFSETQ. CDR3: CASSLGSGSSYEQYF. CDR3 nucleotide sequence: TGCGCCAGCAGCTTGGGATCAGGGTCCTCCTACGAGCAGTACTTC.

This clone was seen a handful of times. Other DNA sequences of this sample code for an identical CDR3. The V call is TRBV18, the J call TRBJ2-5; D is uncertain. Deletions cut 3 bases from V and 2 bases from J, with 7 bases between. Germline CDR1 reads KGHSH; CDR2 reads LQKENI. The CDR3 spans 13 residues. CDR3 loop: CASSPDQQETQYF. DNA for the CDR3: TGTGCCAGCTCACCCGACCAGCAAGAGACCCAGTACTTC. The full variable domain, in which reference TRBV18 and TRBJ2-5 provide the parts outside the CDR3, is NAGVMQNPRHLVRRRGQEARLRCSPMKGHSHVYWYRQLPEEGLKFMVYLQKENIIDESGMPKERFSAEFPKEGPSILRIQQVVRGDSAAYFCASSPDQQETQYFGPGTRLLVL.

This clone was detected a few times. The chain recombines TRBV5-6 with TRBJ1-1; 7 nucleotides align to TRBD1. The V gene end was trimmed by 0 bases and the J gene end by 4 bases; junction bases not matched to a gene: 9. The germline V gene encodes CDR1 SGHDT and CDR2 YYEEEE. CDR3 size: 16 residues. The CDR3: CASSLDIDRAITEAFF. The CDR3 coding sequence is TGTGCCAGCAGCTTGGATATAGACAGGGCAATCACTGAAGCTTTCTTT.

This clone was found a few times. This chain uses TRBV6-1 with TRBJ2-1; D not resolved. Trimming stripped 6 bases from V and 5 bases from J, with 11 bases between. This CDR3 spans 13 amino acids. The V gene's germline CDR1 is MNHNS and CDR2 SASEGT. The CDR3 here is CASRPSGNNEQFF. The CDR3 DNA follows: TGTGCCAGCAGACCGTCTGGGAACAATGAGCAGTTCTTC.

The CDR3 nucleotides are TGTGCCAGCAGAACAGGGGGCGCTGGGGCCAACGTCCTGACTTTC. This encodes CASRTGGAGANVLTF. V gene TRBV28 combines with J gene TRBJ2-6; 9 bases map to TRBD1. With V trimmed by 6 bases and J by 2 bases, 2 bases remained unmatched. There are 15 residues in the CDR3. The germline CDR1 and CDR2 sequences are MDHEN and SYDVKM. The whole variable domain, remainder taken from reference TRBV28 and TRBJ2-6, is DVKVTQSSRYLVKRTGEKVFLECVQDMDHENMFWYRQDPGLGLRLIYFSYDVKMKEKGDIPEGYSVSREKKERFSLILESASTNQTSMYLCASRTGGAGANVLTFGAGSRLTVL.

This clone was observed a few times. The chain uses TRBV5-6 and TRBJ1-1; 7 nucleotides agree with TRBD1. The CDR3 has 14 residues. The V segment lost 2 bases and the J segment 5 bases; nucleotides outside the gene matches: 6. CDR1 and CDR2 from the germline V gene are SGHDT and YYEEEE. The CDR3, as DNA: TGTGCCAGCAGCTTCACAGGGGAAGGGACTGAAGCTTTCTTT. Its protein product is CASSFTGEGTEAFF.